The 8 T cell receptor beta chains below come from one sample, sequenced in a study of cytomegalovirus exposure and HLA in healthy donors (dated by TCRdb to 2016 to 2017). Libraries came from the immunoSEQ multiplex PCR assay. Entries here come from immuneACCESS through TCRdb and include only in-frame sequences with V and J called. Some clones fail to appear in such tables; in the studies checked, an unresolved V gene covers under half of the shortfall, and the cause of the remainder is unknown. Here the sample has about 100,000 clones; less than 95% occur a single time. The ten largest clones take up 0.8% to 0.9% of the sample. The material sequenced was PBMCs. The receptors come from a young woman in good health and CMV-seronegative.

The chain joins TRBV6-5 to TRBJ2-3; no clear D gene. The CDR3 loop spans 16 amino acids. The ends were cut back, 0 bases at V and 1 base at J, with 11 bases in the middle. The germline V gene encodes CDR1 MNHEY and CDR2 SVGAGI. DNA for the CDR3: TGTGCCAGCAGTTACTCGAGTGGTGTCGGCACAGATACGCAGTATTTT. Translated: CASSYSSGVGTDTQYF.

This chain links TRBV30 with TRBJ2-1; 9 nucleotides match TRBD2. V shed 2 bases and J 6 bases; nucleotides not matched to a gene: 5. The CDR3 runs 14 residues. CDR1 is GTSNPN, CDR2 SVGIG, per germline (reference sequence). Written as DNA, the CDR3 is TGTGCCTGGAGTCCATGGACTAGCGTCAATGAGCAGTTCTTC. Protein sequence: CAWSPWTSVNEQFF.

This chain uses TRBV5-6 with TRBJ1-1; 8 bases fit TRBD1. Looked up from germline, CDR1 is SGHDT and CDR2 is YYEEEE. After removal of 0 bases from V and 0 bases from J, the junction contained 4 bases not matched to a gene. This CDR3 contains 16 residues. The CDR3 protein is CASSLAQGAMNTEAFF. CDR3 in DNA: TGTGCCAGCAGCTTGGCTCAGGGGGCCATGAACACTGAAGCTTTCTTT.

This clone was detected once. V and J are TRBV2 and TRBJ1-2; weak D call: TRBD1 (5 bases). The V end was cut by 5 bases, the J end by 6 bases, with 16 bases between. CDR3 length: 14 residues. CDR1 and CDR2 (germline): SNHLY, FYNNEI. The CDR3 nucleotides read TGTGCCAGCAGTCCCGACCTCTCAGGGAATGGCTACACCTTC. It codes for CASSPDLSGNGYTF.

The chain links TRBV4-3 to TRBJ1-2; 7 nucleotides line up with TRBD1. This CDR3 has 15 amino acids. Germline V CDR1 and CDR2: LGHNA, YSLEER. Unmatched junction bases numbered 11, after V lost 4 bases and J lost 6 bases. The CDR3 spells CASSLSEGALDGYTF. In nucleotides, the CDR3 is TGCGCCAGCAGCCTAAGCGAGGGGGCATTGGATGGCTACACCTTC.

CDR3 coding DNA: TGTGCCGGGGGGGAGGACAGCCCATTCAATGAGCAGTTCTTC. Its protein product is CAGGEDSPFNEQFF. This chain uses TRBV2 with TRBJ2-1; the D gene is possibly TRBD2 (7 bases). V was clipped by 11 bases and J by 6 bases, with 20 bases between them. The CDR3 is 14 amino acids. CDR1 and CDR2 from the germline V gene are SNHLY and FYNNEI.

The DNA of the CDR3 is TGTGCCAGTAGTATCTCGGGGAACTATGGCTACACCTTC. Protein product: CASSISGNYGYTF. The rearrangement uses TRBV19 and TRBJ1-2; unclear D gene. From germline, CDR1 is LNHDA and CDR2 SQIVND (reference sequence). The V and J ends lost 3 bases and 2 bases respectively, with 7 bases between them. The CDR3 is made up of 13 amino acids.

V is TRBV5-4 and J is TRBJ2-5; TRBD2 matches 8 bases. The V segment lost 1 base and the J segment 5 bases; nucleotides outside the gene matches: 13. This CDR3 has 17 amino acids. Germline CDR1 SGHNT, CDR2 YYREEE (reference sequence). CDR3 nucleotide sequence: TGTGCCAGCAGCTTGAGTGGCGGGGGGCCGCTAGAGGAGACCCAGTACTTC. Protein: CASSLSGGGPLEETQYF.